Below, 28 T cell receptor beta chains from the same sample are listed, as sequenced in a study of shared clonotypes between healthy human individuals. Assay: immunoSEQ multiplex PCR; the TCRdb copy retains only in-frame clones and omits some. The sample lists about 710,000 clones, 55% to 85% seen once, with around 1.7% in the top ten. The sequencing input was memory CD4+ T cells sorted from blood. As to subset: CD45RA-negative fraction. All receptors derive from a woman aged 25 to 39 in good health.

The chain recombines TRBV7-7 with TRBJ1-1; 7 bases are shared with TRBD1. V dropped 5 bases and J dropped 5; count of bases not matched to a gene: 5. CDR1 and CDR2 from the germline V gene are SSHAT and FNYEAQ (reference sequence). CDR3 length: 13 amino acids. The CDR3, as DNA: TGTGCCAGCAGCGCCGACAGGGAGACTGAAGCTTTCTTT. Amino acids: CASSADRETEAFF.

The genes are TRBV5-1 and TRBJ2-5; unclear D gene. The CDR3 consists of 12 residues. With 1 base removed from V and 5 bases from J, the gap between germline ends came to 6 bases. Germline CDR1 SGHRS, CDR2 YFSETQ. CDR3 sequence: CASSLRRETQYF. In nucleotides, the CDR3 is TGCGCCAGCAGCTTGCGAAGGGAGACCCAGTACTTC.

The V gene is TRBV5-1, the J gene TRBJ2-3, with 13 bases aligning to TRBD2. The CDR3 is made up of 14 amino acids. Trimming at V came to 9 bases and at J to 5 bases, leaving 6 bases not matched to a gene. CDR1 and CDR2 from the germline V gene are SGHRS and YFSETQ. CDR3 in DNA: TGCGCCACTGGGACTAGCGGGGCGGGAGATACGCAGTATTTT. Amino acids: CATGTSGAGDTQYF.

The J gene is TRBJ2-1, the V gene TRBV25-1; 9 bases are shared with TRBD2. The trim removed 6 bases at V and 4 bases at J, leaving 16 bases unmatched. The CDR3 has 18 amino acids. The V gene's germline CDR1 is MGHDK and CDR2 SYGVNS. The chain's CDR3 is CASRGASSTSGAYNEQFF. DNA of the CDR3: TGTGCCAGCAGGGGCGCCTCCTCGACTAGCGGAGCGTACAATGAGCAGTTCTTC.

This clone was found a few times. CDR3 sequence (DNA): TGTGCCATCAGTGAGTCCCTAGTCACGACAGATACGCAGTATTTT. Residues: CAISESLVTTDTQYF. The chain has TRBV10-3 and TRBJ2-3; D is ambiguous. V lost 0 bases, J lost 3 bases, and 10 bases lay in between. The CDR3 is 15 amino acids. The germline gives CDR1 ENHRY, CDR2 SYGVKD.

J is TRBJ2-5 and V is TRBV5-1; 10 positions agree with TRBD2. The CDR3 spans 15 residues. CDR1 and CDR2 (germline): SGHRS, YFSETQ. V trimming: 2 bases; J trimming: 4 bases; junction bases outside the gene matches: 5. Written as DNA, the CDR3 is TGCGCCAGCAGCTTCCTAGCGGGAGCCCCAGAGACCCAGTACTTC. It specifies CASSFLAGAPETQYF.

As DNA, the CDR3 is TGTGCCAGCTCCGGGGGGGGGAGTAGCCAGCCCCAGCATTTT. Protein: CASSGGGSSQPQHF. The V gene is TRBV28, the J gene TRBJ1-5, with TRBD1 as a possible D gene (5 bases). The V gene's germline CDR1 is MDHEN and CDR2 SYDVKM. This CDR3 region has 14 residues. V shed 8 bases and J shed 7 bases, with 18 bases lying between them.

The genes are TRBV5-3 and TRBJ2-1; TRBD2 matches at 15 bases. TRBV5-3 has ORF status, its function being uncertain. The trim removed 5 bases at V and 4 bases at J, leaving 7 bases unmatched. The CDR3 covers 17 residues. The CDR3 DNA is TGTGCCAGAAGTCCTGGGACTAGCGGGAGGTCTTACAATGAGCAGTTCTTC. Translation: CARSPGTSGRSYNEQFF.

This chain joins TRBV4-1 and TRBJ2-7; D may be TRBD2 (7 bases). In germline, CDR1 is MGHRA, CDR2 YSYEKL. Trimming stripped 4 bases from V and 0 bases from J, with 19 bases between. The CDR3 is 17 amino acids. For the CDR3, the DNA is TGCGCCAGCAGCCGCATCGGGCGGGGGCGCGACTCCTACGAGCAGTACTTC. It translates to CASSRIGRGRDSYEQYF.

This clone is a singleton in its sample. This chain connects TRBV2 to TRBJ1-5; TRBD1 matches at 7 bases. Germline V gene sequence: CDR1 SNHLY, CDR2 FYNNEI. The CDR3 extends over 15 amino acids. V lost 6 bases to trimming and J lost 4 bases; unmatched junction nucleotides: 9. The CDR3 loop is CASSPARGQNQPQHF. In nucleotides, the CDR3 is TGTGCCAGCAGCCCGGCCAGGGGACAGAATCAGCCCCAGCATTTT.

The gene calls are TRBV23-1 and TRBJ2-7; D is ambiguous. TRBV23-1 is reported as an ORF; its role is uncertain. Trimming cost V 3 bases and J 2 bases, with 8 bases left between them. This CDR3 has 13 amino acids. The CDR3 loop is CASSHTPPYEQYF. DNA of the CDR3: TGCGCCAGCAGTCACACGCCCCCCTACGAGCAGTACTTC.

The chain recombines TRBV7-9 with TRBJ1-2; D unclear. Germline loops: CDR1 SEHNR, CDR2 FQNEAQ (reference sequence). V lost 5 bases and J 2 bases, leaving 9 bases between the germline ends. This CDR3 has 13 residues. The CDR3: CASSRDPNYGYTF. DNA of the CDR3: TGTGCCAGCAGCAGAGACCCAAACTATGGCTACACCTTC. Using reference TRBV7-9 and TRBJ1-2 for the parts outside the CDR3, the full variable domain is DTGVSQNPRHKITKRGQNVTFRCDPISEHNRLYWYRQTLGQGPEFLTYFQNEAQLEKSRLLSDRFSAERPKGSFSTLEIQRTEQGDSAMYLCASSRDPNYGYTFGSGTRLTVV.

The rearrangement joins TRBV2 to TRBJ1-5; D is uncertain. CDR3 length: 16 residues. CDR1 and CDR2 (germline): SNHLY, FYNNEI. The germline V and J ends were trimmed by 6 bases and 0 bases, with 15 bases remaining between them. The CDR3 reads CASSRIDLDSNQPQHF. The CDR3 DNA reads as TGTGCCAGCAGCAGAATCGACCTAGATAGCAATCAGCCCCAGCATTTT.

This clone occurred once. The CDR3: CASSPWGQGAGKETQYF. DNA of the CDR3: TGTGCCAGCAGTCCTTGGGGACAGGGGGCTGGGAAAGAGACCCAGTACTTC. The chain combines TRBV27 with TRBJ2-5; 12 bases are a match to TRBD1. Trimming took 5 bases from V and 3 from J; bases not matched to a gene: 10. Germline CDR1 is MNHEY and CDR2 is SMNVEV (reference sequence). The CDR3 spans 17 residues.

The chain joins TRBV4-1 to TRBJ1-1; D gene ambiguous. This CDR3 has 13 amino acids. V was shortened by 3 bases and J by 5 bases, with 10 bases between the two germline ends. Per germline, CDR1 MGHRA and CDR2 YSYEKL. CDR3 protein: CASSHPQGTEAFF. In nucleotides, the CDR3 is TGCGCCAGCAGCCATCCCCAAGGGACTGAAGCTTTCTTT.

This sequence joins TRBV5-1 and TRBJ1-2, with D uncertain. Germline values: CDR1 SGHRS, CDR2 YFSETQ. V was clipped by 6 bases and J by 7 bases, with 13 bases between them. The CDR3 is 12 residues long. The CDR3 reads CASTRMGGGYTF. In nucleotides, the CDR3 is TGCGCCAGCACCAGAATGGGAGGTGGCTACACCTTC.

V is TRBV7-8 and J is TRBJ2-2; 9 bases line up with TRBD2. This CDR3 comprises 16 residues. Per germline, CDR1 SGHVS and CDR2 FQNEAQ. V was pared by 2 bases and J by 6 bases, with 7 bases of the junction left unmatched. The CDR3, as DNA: TGTGCCAGCAGCTTACGCGGGAGGGCCGCGGCCGGGGAGCTGTTTTTT. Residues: CASSLRGRAAAGELFF.

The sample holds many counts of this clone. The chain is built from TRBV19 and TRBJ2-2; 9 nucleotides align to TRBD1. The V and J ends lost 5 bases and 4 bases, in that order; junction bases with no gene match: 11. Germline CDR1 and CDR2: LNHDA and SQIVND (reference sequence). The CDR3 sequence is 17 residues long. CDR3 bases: TGTGCCAGTAGTGACTTCGCCGGGACAGGGCCCACCGGGGAGCTGTTTTTT. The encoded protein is CASSDFAGTGPTGELFF.

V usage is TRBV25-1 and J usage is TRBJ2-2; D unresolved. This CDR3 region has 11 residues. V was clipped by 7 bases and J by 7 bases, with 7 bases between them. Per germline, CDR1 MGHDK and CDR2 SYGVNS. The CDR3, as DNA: TGTGCCAGCATATTCCGCGGGGAGCTGTTTTTT. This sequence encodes CASIFRGELFF. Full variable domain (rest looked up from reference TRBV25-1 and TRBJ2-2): EADIYQTPRYLVIGTGKKITLECSQTMGHDKMYWYQQDPGMELHLIHYSYGVNSTEKGDLSSESTVSRIRTEHFPLTLESARPSHTSQYLCASIFRGELFFGEGSRLTVL.

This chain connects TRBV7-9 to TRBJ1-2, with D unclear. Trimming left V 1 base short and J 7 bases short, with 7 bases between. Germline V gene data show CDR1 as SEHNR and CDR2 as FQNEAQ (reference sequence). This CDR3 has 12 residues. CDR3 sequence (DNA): TGTGCCAGCAGCTTAGTTGTGGCTGGCTACACCTTC. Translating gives CASSLVVAGYTF.

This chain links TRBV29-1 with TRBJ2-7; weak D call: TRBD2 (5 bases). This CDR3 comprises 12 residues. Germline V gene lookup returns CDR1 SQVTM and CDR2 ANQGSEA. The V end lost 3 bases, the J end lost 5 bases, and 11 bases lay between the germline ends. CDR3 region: CSVDEGSHEQYF. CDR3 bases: TGCAGCGTTGACGAGGGTTCCCACGAGCAGTACTTC.

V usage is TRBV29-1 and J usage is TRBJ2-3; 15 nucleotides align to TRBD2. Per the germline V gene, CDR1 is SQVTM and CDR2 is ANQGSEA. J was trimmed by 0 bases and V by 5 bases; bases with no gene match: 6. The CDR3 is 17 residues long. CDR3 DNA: TGCAGCGTTTTAGGGACTAGCGGGAGGATCAGCACAGATACGCAGTATTTT. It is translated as CSVLGTSGRISTDTQYF.

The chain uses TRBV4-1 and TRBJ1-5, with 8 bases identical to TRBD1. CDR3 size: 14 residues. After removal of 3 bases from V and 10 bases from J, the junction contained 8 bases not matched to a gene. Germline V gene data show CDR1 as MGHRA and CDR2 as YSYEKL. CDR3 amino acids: CASSHGQGFLPQHF. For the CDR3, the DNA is TGCGCCAGCAGCCACGGACAGGGTTTCCTCCCCCAGCATTTT.

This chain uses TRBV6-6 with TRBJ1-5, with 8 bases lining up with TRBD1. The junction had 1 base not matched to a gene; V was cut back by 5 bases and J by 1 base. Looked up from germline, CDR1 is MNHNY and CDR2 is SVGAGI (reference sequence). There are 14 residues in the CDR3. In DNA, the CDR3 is TGTGCCAGCAGTCGGACAGGGAGCAATCAGCCCCAGCATTTT. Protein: CASSRTGSNQPQHF.

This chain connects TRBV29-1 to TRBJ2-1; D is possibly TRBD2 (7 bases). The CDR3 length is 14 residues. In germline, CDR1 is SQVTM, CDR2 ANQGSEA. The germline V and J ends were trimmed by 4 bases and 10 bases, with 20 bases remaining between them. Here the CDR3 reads CSVAAGAVDGEQFF. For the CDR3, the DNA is TGCAGCGTTGCCGCGGGGGCCGTCGATGGAGAGCAGTTCTTC.

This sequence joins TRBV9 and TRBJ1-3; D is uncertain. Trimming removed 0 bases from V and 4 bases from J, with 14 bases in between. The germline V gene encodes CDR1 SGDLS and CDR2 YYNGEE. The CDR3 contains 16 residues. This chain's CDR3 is CASSVVGEWAGNTIYF. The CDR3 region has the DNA TGTGCCAGCAGCGTAGTCGGGGAGTGGGCAGGAAACACCATATATTTT.

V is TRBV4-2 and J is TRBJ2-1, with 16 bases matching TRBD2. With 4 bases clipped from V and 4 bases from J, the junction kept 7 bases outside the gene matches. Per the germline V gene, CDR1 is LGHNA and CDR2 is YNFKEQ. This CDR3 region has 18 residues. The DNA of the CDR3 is TGTGCCAGCAGCCCGGGACTAGCGGGAGGGATTCCGTACAATGAGCAGTTCTTC. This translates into CASSPGLAGGIPYNEQFF.

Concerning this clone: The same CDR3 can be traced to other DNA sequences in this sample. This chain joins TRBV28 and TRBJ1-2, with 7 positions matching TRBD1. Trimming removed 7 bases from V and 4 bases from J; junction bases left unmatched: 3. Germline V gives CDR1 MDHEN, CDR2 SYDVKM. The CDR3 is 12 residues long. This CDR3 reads CASKTGLYGYTF. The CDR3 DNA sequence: TGTGCCAGCAAGACAGGGCTCTATGGCTACACCTTC.